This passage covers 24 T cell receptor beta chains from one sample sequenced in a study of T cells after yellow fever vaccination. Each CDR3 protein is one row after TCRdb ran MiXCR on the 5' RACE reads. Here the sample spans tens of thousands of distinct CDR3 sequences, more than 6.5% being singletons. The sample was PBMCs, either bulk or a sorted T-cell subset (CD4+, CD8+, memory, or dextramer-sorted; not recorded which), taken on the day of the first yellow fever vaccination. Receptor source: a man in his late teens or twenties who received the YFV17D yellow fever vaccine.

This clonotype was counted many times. The CDR3 nucleotides read TGTGCCAGCAGTCCCCGGGGGGTTCAGACTGAAGCTTTCTTT. This codes for CASSPRGVQTEAFF. This chain joins TRBV6-1 and TRBJ1-1, with D perhaps TRBD1 (5 bases). This CDR3 has 14 amino acids. Trimming removed 5 bases at V and 5 bases at J, with 15 bases between. Germline values: CDR1 MNHNS, CDR2 SASEGT.

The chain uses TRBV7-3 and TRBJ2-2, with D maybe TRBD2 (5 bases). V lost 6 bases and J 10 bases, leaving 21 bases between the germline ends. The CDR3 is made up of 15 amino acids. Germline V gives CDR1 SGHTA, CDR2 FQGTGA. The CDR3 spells CASSSSATRKSELFF. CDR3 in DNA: TGTGCCAGCAGTTCCTCCGCTACTAGAAAGTCGGAGCTGTTTTTT. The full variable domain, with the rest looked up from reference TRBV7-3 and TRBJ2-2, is GAGVSQTPSNKVTEKGKYVELRCDPISGHTALYWYRQSLGQGPEFLIYFQGTGAADDSGLPNDRFFAVRPEGSVSTLKIQRTERGDSAVYLCASSSSATRKSELFFGEGSRLTVL.

In DNA form, the CDR3 reads TGTGCCAGCAGTAGGGACAGGAGTTCTTATAGCAATCAGCCCCAGCATTTT. Encoded protein: CASSRDRSSYSNQPQHF. The genes are TRBV7-8 and TRBJ1-5, with 8 bases that match TRBD1. The length of the CDR3 is 17 residues. CDR1 is SGHVS, CDR2 FQNEAQ, per germline. V trimming: 6 bases; J trimming: 0 bases; junction bases outside the gene matches: 10.

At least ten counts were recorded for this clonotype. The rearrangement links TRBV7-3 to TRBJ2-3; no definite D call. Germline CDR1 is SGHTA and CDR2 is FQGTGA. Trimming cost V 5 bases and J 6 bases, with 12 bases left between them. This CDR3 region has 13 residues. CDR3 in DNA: TGTGCCAGCAGCCCCCCTGGCTCCGATACGCAGTATTTT. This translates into CASSPPGSDTQYF.

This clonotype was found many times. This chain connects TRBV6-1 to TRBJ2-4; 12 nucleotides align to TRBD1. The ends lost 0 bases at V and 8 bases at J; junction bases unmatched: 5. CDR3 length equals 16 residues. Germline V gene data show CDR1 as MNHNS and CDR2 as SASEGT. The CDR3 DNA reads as TGTGCCAGCAGTGAAGCGCAGGGGACAGGGGGCGACATTCAGTACTTC. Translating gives CASSEAQGTGGDIQYF.

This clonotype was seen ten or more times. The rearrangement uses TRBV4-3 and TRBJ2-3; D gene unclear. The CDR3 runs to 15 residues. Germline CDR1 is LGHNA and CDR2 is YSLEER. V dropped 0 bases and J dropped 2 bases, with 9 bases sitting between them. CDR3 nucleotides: TGCGCCAGCAGCCAAGAACCCCAGGACACAGATACGCAGTATTTT. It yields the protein CASSQEPQDTDTQYF.

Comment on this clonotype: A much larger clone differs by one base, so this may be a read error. The CDR3 region has the DNA TGTGCCATCAGCGGGATGGGTACCGGGGCCAACGTCCTGACTTTC. This encodes CAISGMGTGANVLTF. The rearrangement links TRBV10-3 to TRBJ2-6; perhaps TRBD2 as D (5 bases). This CDR3 has 15 residues. Germline CDR1 ENHRY, CDR2 SYGVKD. Deletions cut 6 bases from V and 4 bases from J, with 13 bases between.

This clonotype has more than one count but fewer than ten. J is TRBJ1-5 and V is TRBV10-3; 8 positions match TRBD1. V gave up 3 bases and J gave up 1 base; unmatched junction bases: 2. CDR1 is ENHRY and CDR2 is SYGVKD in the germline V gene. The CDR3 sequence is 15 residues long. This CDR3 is CAISDQGASNQPQHF. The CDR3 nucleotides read TGTGCCATCAGTGATCAGGGGGCGAGCAATCAGCCCCAGCATTTT.

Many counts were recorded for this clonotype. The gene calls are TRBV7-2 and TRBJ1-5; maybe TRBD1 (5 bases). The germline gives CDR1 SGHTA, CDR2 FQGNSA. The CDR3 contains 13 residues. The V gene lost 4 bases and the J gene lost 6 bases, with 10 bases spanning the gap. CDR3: CASSSGYSQPQHF. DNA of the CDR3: TGTGCCAGCAGCTCAGGGTATAGTCAGCCCCAGCATTTT.

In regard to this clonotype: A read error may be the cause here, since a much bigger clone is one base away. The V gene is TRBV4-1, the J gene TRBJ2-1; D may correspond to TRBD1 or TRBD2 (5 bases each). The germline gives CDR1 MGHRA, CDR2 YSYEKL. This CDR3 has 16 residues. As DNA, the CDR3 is TGCGCCAGCGGCCAAGATGGGGCTAGCTTGGGCAATGAGCAGTTCTTC. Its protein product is CASGQDGASLGNEQFF.

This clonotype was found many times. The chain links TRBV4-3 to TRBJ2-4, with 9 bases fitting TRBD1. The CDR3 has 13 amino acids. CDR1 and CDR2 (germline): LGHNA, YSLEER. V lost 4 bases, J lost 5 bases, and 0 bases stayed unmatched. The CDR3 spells CASSRDRENIQYF. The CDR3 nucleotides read TGCGCCAGCAGCCGGGACAGGGAAAACATTCAGTACTTC.

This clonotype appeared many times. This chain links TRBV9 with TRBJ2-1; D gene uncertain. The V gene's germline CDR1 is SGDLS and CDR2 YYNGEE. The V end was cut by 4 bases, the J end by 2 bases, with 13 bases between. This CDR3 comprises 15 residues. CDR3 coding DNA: TGTGCCAGCAGCCGCGCGGAAGGAACCTACAATGAGCAGTTCTTC. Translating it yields CASSRAEGTYNEQFF.

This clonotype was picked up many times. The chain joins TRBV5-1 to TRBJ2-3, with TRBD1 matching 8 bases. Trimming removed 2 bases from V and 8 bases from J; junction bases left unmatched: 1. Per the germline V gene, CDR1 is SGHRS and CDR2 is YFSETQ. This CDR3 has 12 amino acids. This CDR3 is CASSFQGATQYF. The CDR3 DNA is TGCGCCAGCAGCTTTCAGGGGGCTACGCAGTATTTT.

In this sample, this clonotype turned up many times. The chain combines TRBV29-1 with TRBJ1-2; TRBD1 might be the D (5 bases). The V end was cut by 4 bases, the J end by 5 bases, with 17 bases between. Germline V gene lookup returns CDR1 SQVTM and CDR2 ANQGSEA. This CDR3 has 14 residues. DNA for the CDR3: TGCAGCGTTGGTGATGACGGGGGTCTTTATGGCTACACCTTC. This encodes CSVGDDGGLYGYTF.

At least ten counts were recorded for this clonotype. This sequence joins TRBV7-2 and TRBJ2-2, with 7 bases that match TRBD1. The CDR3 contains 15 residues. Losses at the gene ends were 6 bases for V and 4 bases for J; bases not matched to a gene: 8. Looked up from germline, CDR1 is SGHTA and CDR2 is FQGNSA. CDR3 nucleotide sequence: TGTGCCAGCAGGGAACAGGGGACGGGCACCGGGGAGCTGTTTTTT. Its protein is CASREQGTGTGELFF. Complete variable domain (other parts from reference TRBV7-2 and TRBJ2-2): GAGVSQSPSNKVTEKGKDVELRCDPISGHTALYWYRQSLGQGLEFLIYFQGNSAPDKSGLPSDRFSAERTGGSVSTLTIQRTQQEDSAVYLCASREQGTGTGELFFGEGSRLTVL.

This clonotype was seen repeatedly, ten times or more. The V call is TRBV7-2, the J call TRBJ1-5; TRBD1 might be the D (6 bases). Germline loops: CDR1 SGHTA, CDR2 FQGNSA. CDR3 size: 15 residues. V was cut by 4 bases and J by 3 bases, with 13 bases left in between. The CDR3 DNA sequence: TGTGCCAGCAGCTCACAGGGAGGGTCCAATCAGCCCCAGCATTTT. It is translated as CASSSQGGSNQPQHF.

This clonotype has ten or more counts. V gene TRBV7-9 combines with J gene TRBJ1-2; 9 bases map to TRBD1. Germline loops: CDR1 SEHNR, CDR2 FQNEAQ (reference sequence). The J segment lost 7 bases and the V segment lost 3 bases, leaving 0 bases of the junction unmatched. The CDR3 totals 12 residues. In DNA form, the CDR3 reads TGTGCCAGCAGCTTGACAGGGGGTGGCTACACCTTC. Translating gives CASSLTGGGYTF.

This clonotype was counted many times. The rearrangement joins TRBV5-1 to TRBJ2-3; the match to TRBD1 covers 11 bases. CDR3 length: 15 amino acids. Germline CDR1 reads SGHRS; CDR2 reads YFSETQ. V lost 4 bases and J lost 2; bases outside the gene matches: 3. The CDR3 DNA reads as TGCGCCAGCAGCCAAGGACAGGGGGCCACAGATACGCAGTATTTT. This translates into CASSQGQGATDTQYF.

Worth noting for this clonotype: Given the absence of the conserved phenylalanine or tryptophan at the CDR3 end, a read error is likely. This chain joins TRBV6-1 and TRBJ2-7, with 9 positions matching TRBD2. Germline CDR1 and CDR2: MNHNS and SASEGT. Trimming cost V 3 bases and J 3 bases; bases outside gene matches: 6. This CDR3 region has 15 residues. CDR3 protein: CASSDSGTSRYEQYL. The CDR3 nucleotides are TGTGCCAGCAGTGATTCTGGGACTAGCCGCTACGAGCAGTACCTC.

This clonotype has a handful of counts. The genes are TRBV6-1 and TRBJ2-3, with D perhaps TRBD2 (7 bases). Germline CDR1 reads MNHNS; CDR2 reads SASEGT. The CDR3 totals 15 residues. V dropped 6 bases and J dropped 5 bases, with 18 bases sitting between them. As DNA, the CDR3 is TGTGCCAGCAGCCCTATACGGGGGGCCCAAGATACGCAGTATTTT. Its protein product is CASSPIRGAQDTQYF.

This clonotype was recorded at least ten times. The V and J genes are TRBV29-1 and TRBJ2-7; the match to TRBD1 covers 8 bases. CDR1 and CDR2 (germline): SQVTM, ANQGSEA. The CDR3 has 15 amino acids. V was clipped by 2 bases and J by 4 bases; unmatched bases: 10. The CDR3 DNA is TGCAGCGTTGAAATACCCGGACAGGGCCGATACGAGCAGTACTTC. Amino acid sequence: CSVEIPGQGRYEQYF.

The CDR3 DNA reads as TGTGCAGCCAGGGCTGGATTGTGGGACAATCAGCCCCAGCATTTT. This codes for CAARAGLWDNQPQHF. The chain links TRBV30 to TRBJ1-5; D possibly corresponds to TRBD1 (5 bases). The germline gives CDR1 GTSNPN, CDR2 SVGIG (reference sequence). This CDR3 contains 15 residues.

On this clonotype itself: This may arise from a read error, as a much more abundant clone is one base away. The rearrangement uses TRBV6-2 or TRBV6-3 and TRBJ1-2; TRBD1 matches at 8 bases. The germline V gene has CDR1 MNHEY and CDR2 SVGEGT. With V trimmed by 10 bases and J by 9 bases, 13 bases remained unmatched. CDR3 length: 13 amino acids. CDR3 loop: CATSDRDIYCYTF. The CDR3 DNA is TGTGCCACCTCGGACAGGGACATATATTGCTACACCTTC.

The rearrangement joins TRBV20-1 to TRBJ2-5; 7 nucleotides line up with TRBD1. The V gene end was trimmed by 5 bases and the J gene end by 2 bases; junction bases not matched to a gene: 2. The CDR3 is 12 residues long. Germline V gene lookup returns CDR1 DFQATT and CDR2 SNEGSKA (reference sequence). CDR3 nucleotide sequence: TGCAGTGCTTCGGACAGGCAAGAGACCCAGTACTTC. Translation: CSASDRQETQYF.